The 22 T cell receptor beta chains below all came from one sample that was sequenced in a study of cytomegalovirus exposure and HLA in healthy donors (TCRdb year 2017). The library was obtained by the immunoSEQ multiplex PCR assay. A mixture of 60 forward primers for TCR Vbeta segments and 13 reverse primers for TCR Jbeta segments was used in the multiplex PCR. TCRdb re-hosts the immuneACCESS table, in-frame sequences only. Its copies lack some clones; in the studies checked, an unresolved V gene accounts for under half of them, and the cause for the rest is not known. The sample records under 90,000 clones, about 71% of which are singletons. Jointly, the top ten make up roughly 7.1% of the sample. Sequencing was performed on PBMCs. Receptors were obtained from a woman in her forties in good health and CMV-seronegative.

The chain employs TRBV29-1 and TRBJ2-1; a possible D gene is TRBD1 (5 bases). The CDR3 loop spans 12 amino acids. The V end lost 0 bases, the J end lost 10 bases, and 10 bases lay between the germline ends. Germline V lookup: CDR1 SQVTM, CDR2 ANQGSEA. The CDR3 DNA reads TGCAGCGTTGAAGAAGGGGCCGCCGAGCAGTTCTTC. Translated: CSVEEGAAEQFF.

This clone was recorded a few times. This sequence joins TRBV19 and TRBJ1-2, with 8 positions matching TRBD1. V lost 5 bases to trimming and J lost 7 bases; unmatched junction nucleotides: 21. Germline V gives CDR1 LNHDA, CDR2 SQIVND (reference sequence). The CDR3 runs to 18 residues. The CDR3 bases are TGTGCCAGTAGTCCCCGGACAGGGACAAGGTATGCGGCCGGTGGCTACACCTTC. Translating it yields CASSPRTGTRYAAGGYTF.

J is TRBJ1-1 and V is TRBV5-1; 8 bases map to TRBD1. The V and J ends lost 7 bases and 1 base, in that order; junction bases with no gene match: 6. CDR1 is SGHRS and CDR2 is YFSETQ in the germline V gene. CDR3 length: 14 amino acids. The CDR3 reads CASGSGGGNTEAFF. CDR3 sequence (DNA): TGCGCCAGCGGATCAGGGGGCGGGAACACTGAAGCTTTCTTT. The variable domain in full, completed from reference TRBV5-1 and TRBJ1-1, reads KAGVTQTPRYLIKTRGQQVTLSCSPISGHRSVSWYQQTPGQGLQFLFEYFSETQRNKGNFPGRFSGRQFSNSRSEMNVSTLELGDSALYLCASGSGGGNTEAFFGQGTRLTVV.

The rearrangement links TRBV7-2 to TRBJ1-6; possibly TRBD1 for D (6 bases). Germline CDR1 and CDR2: SGHTA and FQGNSA. The V end lost 6 bases, the J end lost 1 base, and 10 bases lay between the germline ends. This CDR3 region has 15 residues. CDR3 loop: CASSTGPSYNSPLHF. In DNA, the CDR3 is TGTGCCAGCAGTACAGGGCCGTCCTATAATTCACCCCTCCACTTT.

The V and J genes are TRBV6-6 and TRBJ2-5; D ambiguous. Trimming removed 0 bases from V and 5 bases from J, with 4 bases in between. This CDR3 has 12 amino acids. Germline CDR1 reads MNHNY; CDR2 reads SVGAGI (reference sequence). CDR3 in amino acids: CASSYSPETQYF. CDR3 coding DNA: TGTGCCAGCAGTTACTCCCCGGAGACCCAGTACTTC.

The chain links TRBV29-1 to TRBJ2-1; TRBD2 agrees at 7 bases. The trim removed 5 bases at V and 6 bases at J, leaving 4 bases unmatched. CDR3 length: 12 amino acids. Looked up from germline, CDR1 is SQVTM and CDR2 is ANQGSEA. The CDR3 DNA follows: TGCAGCGTTCAGCCTAGCGGCAATGAGCAGTTCTTC. Translating gives CSVQPSGNEQFF.

DNA of the CDR3: TGCGCCAGCAGCCCGGAGGCGGGCCCCGGTTTCTCACCTCCGTATTTT. It yields the protein CASSPEAGPGFSPPYF. The J gene is TRBJ2-3, the V gene TRBV4-3; D is perhaps TRBD2 (5 bases). Germline V CDR1 and CDR2: LGHNA, YSLEER. V lost 4 bases and J lost 14, with 28 bases in between. The CDR3 covers 16 residues.

The chain combines TRBV6-6 with TRBJ2-7; weak D call: TRBD2 (5 bases). The V gene lost 4 bases and the J gene lost 5 bases, with 15 bases spanning the gap. The CDR3 is made up of 14 amino acids. The germline V gene has CDR1 MNHNY and CDR2 SVGAGI (reference sequence). DNA of the CDR3: TGTGCCAGCAGTTTCCGCGCGGGTGCGGACGAGCAGTACTTC. This gives the protein CASSFRAGADEQYF.

Here the CDR3 reads CAGGRGNTGELFF. The DNA for the CDR3 is TGTGCCGGGGGCAGGGGAAACACCGGGGAGCTGTTTTTT. This sequence joins TRBV2 and TRBJ2-2, with D possibly matching TRBD1 (6 bases). V lost 11 bases and J 2 bases, leaving 12 bases between the germline ends. CDR1 and CDR2 (germline): SNHLY, FYNNEI. This CDR3 comprises 13 residues.

This clone has a handful of counts. The V gene is TRBV7-2, the J gene TRBJ2-1, with 10 bases matching TRBD2. CDR1 is SGHTA, CDR2 FQGNSA, per germline. The CDR3 totals 15 residues. The V and J ends lost 5 bases and 2 bases, in that order; junction bases with no gene match: 3. The CDR3 sequence is CASSAGTSAYNEQFF. Written as DNA, the CDR3 is TGTGCCAGCAGCGCCGGGACTAGCGCCTACAATGAGCAGTTCTTC.

There are a few counts of this clone. The chain combines TRBV11-2 with TRBJ1-1; 9 positions match TRBD1. CDR1 and CDR2 from the germline V gene are SGHAT and FQNNGV. CDR3 length equals 13 residues. With V trimmed by 5 bases and J by 11 bases, 9 bases remained unmatched. CDR3 amino acids: CASSPPGTGTAFF. CDR3 nucleotides: TGTGCCAGCAGCCCACCCGGGACAGGGACGGCTTTCTTT.

This rearrangement joins TRBV10-1 to TRBJ2-7; a weak D match, TRBD1 (6 bases). Germline V gives CDR1 WNHNN, CDR2 SYGVQD (reference sequence). The V end lost 4 bases, the J end lost 2 bases, and 15 bases lay between the germline ends. There are 15 residues in the CDR3. As DNA, the CDR3 is TGCGCCAGCAGTGTTGGACAGTCCAGAACCTACGAGCAGTACTTC. Translation: CASSVGQSRTYEQYF.

This chain connects TRBV6-1 to TRBJ1-1, with 10 bases matching TRBD1. CDR3 length equals 14 residues. Germline values: CDR1 MNHNS, CDR2 SASEGT. Trimming at V came to 4 bases and at J to 7 bases, leaving 6 bases not matched to a gene. The CDR3 spells CASSGRQGAIEAFF. CDR3 DNA: TGTGCCAGCAGTGGACGACAGGGGGCTATTGAAGCTTTCTTT.

This clone was seen a handful of times. The chain has TRBV5-6 and TRBJ1-2, with D possibly being TRBD1 (5 bases). Trimming shortened V by 2 bases and J by 8 bases, and 16 bases separated the two germline ends. The CDR3 consists of 14 residues. Germline CDR1 SGHDT, CDR2 YYEEEE. The CDR3 coding sequence is TGTGCCAGCAGCTTCCAGGGAGGTCTGTGGGGCTACACCTTC. Protein sequence: CASSFQGGLWGYTF.

V gene TRBV7-8 combines with J gene TRBJ2-2, with 7 bases identical to TRBD2. The germline V gene has CDR1 SGHVS and CDR2 FQNEAQ. J lost 5 bases, V lost 6 bases, and 12 bases had no gene match. The CDR3 totals 16 residues. In nucleotides, the CDR3 is TGTGCCAGCAGGGACTCGGCGGGAGCTAGGACCGGGGAGCTGTTTTTT. Its translation: CASRDSAGARTGELFF. The variable domain in full, completed from reference TRBV7-8 and TRBJ2-2, reads GAGVSQSPRYKVAKRGQDVALRCDPISGHVSLFWYQQALGQGPEFLTYFQNEAQLDKSGLPSDRFFAERPEGSVSTLKIQRTQQEDSAVYLCASRDSAGARTGELFFGEGSRLTVL.

The sample holds one count of this clone. The chain couples TRBV7-6 to TRBJ2-1, with D possibly being TRBD1 (5 bases). Germline assignment: CDR1 SGHVS and CDR2 FNYEAQ. Trimming removed 5 bases at V and 6 bases at J, with 17 bases between. This CDR3 is built from 15 residues. The CDR3 is CASSQGPLGVNEQFF. The CDR3 DNA follows: TGTGCCAGCAGCCAGGGCCCCTTAGGGGTCAATGAGCAGTTCTTC.

The chain couples TRBV28 to TRBJ2-7; 12 positions match TRBD2. Unmatched junction bases numbered 11, after V lost 7 bases and J lost 4 bases. Germline V gives CDR1 MDHEN, CDR2 SYDVKM. The CDR3 covers 16 residues. The CDR3 nucleotides read TGTGCCAGCACCCCGACTAGCGGGAGACCTGATTACGAGCAGTACTTC. As protein: CASTPTSGRPDYEQYF.

Here the CDR3 reads CASSVGVTGEYTEAFF. CDR3 bases: TGTGCCAGCAGCGTAGGAGTCACAGGGGAGTACACTGAAGCTTTCTTT. The J gene is TRBJ1-1, the V gene TRBV9, with 7 bases matching TRBD1. Germline-derived CDR1 and CDR2 are SGDLS and YYNGEE. V shed 0 bases and J 3 bases; nucleotides not matched to a gene: 8. This CDR3 contains 16 residues.

The chain is built from TRBV19 and TRBJ1-5; a weak D match, TRBD1 (5 bases). The CDR3 loop spans 15 amino acids. The germline V gene encodes CDR1 LNHDA and CDR2 SQIVND (reference sequence). Trimming left V 5 bases short and J 0 bases short, with 11 bases between. CDR3 sequence reads: CASSSDRFSNQPQHF. The CDR3, as DNA: TGTGCCAGTAGTTCTGACAGATTTAGCAATCAGCCCCAGCATTTT.

Remarks on this clone: At one boundary the junction diverges from the germline segment, which might be a read error. The V call is TRBV4-1, the J call TRBJ2-7; TRBD2 might be the D (5 bases). This CDR3 contains 13 residues. CDR1 is MGHRA, CDR2 YSYEKL, per germline. CDR3 DNA sequence: TGCGTCAGCAGCCTCTATCGGGGCTACGAGCAGTACTTC. It encodes CVSSLYRGYEQYF.

The chain combines TRBV29-1 with TRBJ1-2; 8 bases map to TRBD1. The CDR3 loop spans 13 amino acids. The germline CDR1 and CDR2 sequences are SQVTM and ANQGSEA. V gave up 7 bases and J gave up 4 bases; unmatched junction bases: 8. The CDR3 DNA is TGCAGCGCCTTGACAGGGGTAGCCTATGGCTACACCTTC. Residues: CSALTGVAYGYTF. Looking up the rest from reference TRBV29-1 and TRBJ1-2 gives the full variable domain: SAVISQKPSRDICQRGTSLTIQCQVDSQVTMMFWYRQQPGQSLTLIATANQGSEATYESGFVIDKFPISRPNLTFSTLTVSNMSPEDSSIYLCSALTGVAYGYTFGSGTRLTVV.

V usage is TRBV19 and J usage is TRBJ2-1, with D possibly TRBD1 on 5 matching bases. V was clipped by 9 bases and J by 4 bases, with 7 bases between them. The germline V gene has CDR1 LNHDA and CDR2 SQIVND (reference sequence). CDR3 length equals 11 residues. The CDR3 loop is CASKGYNEQFF. CDR3 bases: TGTGCCAGCAAGGGGTACAATGAGCAGTTCTTC.